A single sample gave rise to the 9 T cell receptor beta chains below, sequenced in a study of breast tumors, draining lymph nodes, adjacent tissues (dated by TCRdb to about 2016). Lymph node samples came from the axillary draining lymph nodes of breast cancer patients. The library was made by multiplex PCR. The run used an Illumina HiSeq 2000. The public reads were quality trimmed at Q25 with fastp and then assembled into clones with MiXCR by TCRdb, keeping productive beta chains. Each record represents a unique CDR3 protein, reported with the most common genes and DNA among its rows. Within this sample are approximately 280,000 distinct CDR3 sequences, with 30% to 35% of them counted one time only. Roughly 1.2% of the sample belongs to the ten largest clones. The sequenced material came from axillary lymph node tissue. All receptors derive from a female donor with breast cancer. Some clones in this sample may be carry-over from other donors' samples.

This clonotype was detected many times. This chain uses TRBV20-1 with TRBJ2-5; the match to TRBD2 covers 9 bases. The CDR3 consists of 13 residues. Germline CDR1 is DFQATT and CDR2 is SNEGSKA (reference sequence). Trimming cost V 4 bases and J 5 bases; bases outside gene matches: 5. The CDR3 reads CSANGSGGETQYF. CDR3 coding DNA: TGCAGTGCTAATGGTAGCGGGGGCGAGACCCAGTACTTC.

This clonotype was detected a few times. J is TRBJ1-1 and V is TRBV7-9; D is perhaps TRBD1 (6 bases). The V gene lost 5 bases and the J gene lost 0 bases, with 10 bases spanning the gap. In germline, CDR1 is SEHNR, CDR2 FQNEAQ (reference sequence). This CDR3 is built from 14 residues. For the CDR3, the DNA is TGTGCCAGCAGCCACGGACAGCTGAACACTGAAGCTTTCTTT. Amino acid sequence: CASSHGQLNTEAFF. Variable domain in full (rest from reference TRBV7-9 and TRBJ1-1): DTGVSQNPRHKITKRGQNVTFRCDPISEHNRLYWYRQTLGQGPEFLTYFQNEAQLEKSRLLSDRFSAERPKGSFSTLEIQRTEQGDSAMYLCASSHGQLNTEAFFGQGTRLTVV.

This clonotype was counted at least ten times. The V and J genes are TRBV7-6 and TRBJ2-3, with D possibly being TRBD2 (5 bases). The CDR3 has 15 residues. In germline, CDR1 is SGHVS, CDR2 FNYEAQ. Trimming removed 1 base at V and 2 bases at J, with 10 bases between. The CDR3 sequence is CASSLVGRPTDTQYF. The CDR3 region has the DNA TGTGCCAGCAGCTTAGTGGGGAGACCCACAGATACGCAGTATTTT.

This clonotype was seen repeatedly, ten times or more. The rearrangement links TRBV11-1 to TRBJ2-1, with a tentative D call TRBD2 (6 bases). This CDR3 region has 16 residues. Trimming shortened V by 5 bases and J by 0 bases, and 14 bases separated the two germline ends. Germline V CDR1 and CDR2: SGHAT, FQDESV (reference sequence). The CDR3 region is CASSEQWDFSYNEQFF. CDR3 bases: TGTGCCAGCAGCGAACAGTGGGACTTCTCCTACAATGAGCAGTTCTTC.

Regarding this clonotype: It may be a read error: a sequence one base away is much more abundant. This chain connects TRBV20-1 to TRBJ2-3; 7 bases are a match to TRBD2. Germline lookup yields CDR1 DFQATT and CDR2 SNEGSKA (reference sequence). The CDR3 length is 14 residues. With V trimmed by 4 bases and J by 1 base, 5 bases remained unmatched. CDR3 region: CSATGLVGTDTQYF. The CDR3 bases are TGCAGTGCTACCGGACTAGTAGGCACAGATACGCAGTATTTT.

The sample holds one count of this clonotype. This sequence may be a read error, since a much larger clone differs from it by one base. The chain employs TRBV6-6 and TRBJ2-1, with D perhaps TRBD1 (6 bases). Near its end, the DNA agrees better with TRBJ2-7, so the J call may be wrong. This CDR3 contains 14 residues. The V gene's germline CDR1 is MNHNY and CDR2 SVGAGI (reference sequence). This CDR3 is CASRSGNWDNEQYF. CDR3 bases: TGTGCCAGCAGGTCCGGAAACTGGGACAATGAGCAGTACTTC.

The CDR3 sequence is CASSPSGDFSNEQFF. Here the CDR3 DNA reads TGTGCCAGCTCACCATCCGGGGACTTCTCCAATGAGCAGTTCTTC. The genes are TRBV18 and TRBJ2-1, with a possible D match to TRBD2 (6 bases). The germline gives CDR1 KGHSH, CDR2 LQKENI. This CDR3 contains 15 residues. Trimming left V 2 bases short and J 6 bases short, with 14 bases between. Combining the CDR3 with reference TRBV18 and TRBJ2-1 gives the whole variable domain NAGVMQNPRHLVRRRGQEARLRCSPMKGHSHVYWYRQLPEEGLKFMVYLQKENIIDESGMPKERFSAEFPKEGPSILRIQQVVRGDSAAYFCASSPSGDFSNEQFFGPGTRLTVL.

With respect to this clonotype: This may come from a read error, since a much larger clone is one base off. The chain combines TRBV19 with TRBJ2-1; TRBD1 matches 7 bases. This CDR3 has 15 amino acids. Germline loops: CDR1 LNHDA, CDR2 SQIVND (reference sequence). CDR3: CASSWGQTSYNKQFF. The CDR3 region has the DNA TGTGCCAGTAGCTGGGGACAGACCTCCTACAATAAGCAGTTCTTC.

This chain joins TRBV9 and TRBJ1-6; D not certain. Germline CDR1 and CDR2: SGDLS and YYNGEE. Trimming pared 3 bases from V and 11 bases from J, leaving 6 bases between. The CDR3 is made up of 11 amino acids. The CDR3 spells CASSAVAPLHF. The DNA for the CDR3 is TGTGCCAGCAGCGCGGTGGCACCCCTCCACTTT.